This record covers a single TCR beta chain. This specimen comes from a study of T cell responses to AZD1222 COVID-19 vaccine. Study details: Second-dose recipients at about 4 or about 12 weeks were treated as one pooled group.

The CDR3 spans 13 residues. The germline gives CDR1 SGHDT, CDR2 YYEEEE. Trimming took 2 bases from V and 5 from J, leaving 10 bases between them. Profiled with immunoSEQ multiplex PCR; TCRdb holds only in-frame clones, not every one. This sample has some 120,000 clones, with roughly 85% found just once. The sequencing used peripheral blood, collected on day 0 of AZD1222 vaccination. J is TRBJ2-5 and V is TRBV5-6, with D maybe TRBD1 (5 bases). This receptor was identified in an adult in good health. The CDR3 DNA is TGTGCCAGCAGCTTCGCAGGGCGGGAGACCCAGTACTTC. Translation: CASSFAGRETQYF.